This entry lists 20 T cell receptor beta chains sequenced from one sample in a study of T cells in Graves' hyperthyroidism and ophthalmopathy. Researchers amplified the TCR beta CDR3 regions from RNA transcripts. Initially, a first-round RT-PCR of the TCR CDR3 employed the HTBI primer set. One entry per CDR3 protein results from TCRdb running MiXCR on the multiplex PCR reads. The data show more than 300,000 distinct CDR3 sequences, with 13% seen just once and less than 10% held by the top ten. What was sequenced was blood. These receptors originate from a woman between 18 and 30 years old with Graves' hyperthyroidism.

This clonotype was seen repeatedly, ten times or more. For the CDR3, the DNA is TGTGCCAGCACCGAGCGGGAGTTTCGGGAGACCCAGTACTTC. Translation gives CASTEREFRETQYF. V usage is TRBV6-2 or TRBV6-3 and J usage is TRBJ2-5; 8 bases agree with TRBD2. Looked up from germline, CDR1 is MNHEY and CDR2 is SVGEGT. Trimming cost V 7 bases and J 5 bases; bases outside gene matches: 9. The CDR3 has 14 residues.

The rearrangement joins TRBV24-1 to TRBJ2-1; D is possibly TRBD1 (6 bases). Trimming removed 3 bases at V and 10 bases at J, with 12 bases between. This CDR3 is 13 amino acids long. CDR1 and CDR2 from the germline V gene are KGHDR and SFDVKD. The CDR3 coding sequence is TGTGCCACCAGTGATCAGGGGTTTGGGGAGCAGTTCTTC. Its translation: CATSDQGFGEQFF.

In DNA form, the CDR3 reads TGTGCCAGCAGCCCACTTACAGGGTACACTGAAGCTTTCTTT. Amino acid sequence: CASSPLTGYTEAFF. J is TRBJ1-1 and V is TRBV9, with D tentatively TRBD1 (6 bases). Trimming removed 4 bases from V and 3 bases from J, with 13 bases in between. CDR1 is SGDLS, CDR2 YYNGEE, per germline. This CDR3 has 14 amino acids.

This clonotype was observed a handful of times. This rearrangement joins TRBV4-3 to TRBJ2-3; TRBD1 matches at 10 bases. The CDR3 runs to 17 residues. J was trimmed by 6 bases and V by 3 bases; bases with no gene match: 12. From germline, CDR1 is LGHNA and CDR2 YSLEER. The DNA of the CDR3 is TGCGCCAGCAGCCACGGGGGAGGACAGGGGGTAAGGGATACGCAGTATTTT. It encodes CASSHGGGQGVRDTQYF.

The sample holds many counts of this clonotype. This chain links TRBV28 with TRBJ2-1, with TRBD2 matching 10 bases. Germline CDR1 and CDR2: MDHEN and SYDVKM. The CDR3 totals 16 residues. J gave up 7 bases and V 8 bases, and 14 bases lay outside the gene matches. The CDR3 sequence is CASSVGAGGPGNEQFF. The CDR3 nucleotides read TGTGCCAGCTCCGTGGGAGCGGGGGGGCCAGGAAATGAGCAGTTCTTC.

This clonotype was seen more than once but under ten times. This sequence joins TRBV12-3 or TRBV12-4 and TRBJ1-5; D unclear. This CDR3 has 12 residues. The germline V and J ends were trimmed by 8 bases and 4 bases, with 9 bases remaining between them. CDR3 protein: CASGIFNQPQHF. In nucleotides, the CDR3 is TGTGCCAGCGGGATTTTTAATCAGCCCCAGCATTTT.

There are many counts of this clonotype. J is TRBJ2-7 and V is TRBV7-2; 9 nucleotides agree with TRBD2. This CDR3 has 15 residues. V shed 4 bases, J shed 1 base, and the junction held 5 bases outside the gene matches. Per the germline V gene, CDR1 is SGHTA and CDR2 is FQGNSA. The CDR3 protein is CASSSRGLASYEQYF. In DNA, the CDR3 is TGTGCCAGCAGCTCCCGGGGACTAGCTTCCTACGAGCAGTACTTC.

This clonotype was seen at least ten times. V is TRBV12-3 or TRBV12-4 and J is TRBJ2-1; tentative D call: TRBD1 (6 bases). This CDR3 comprises 16 residues. V was cut by 8 bases and J by 5 bases, with 22 bases left in between. The CDR3 is CASVPQDRLIHNEQFF. Here the CDR3 DNA reads TGTGCCAGCGTTCCTCAGGACAGACTAATTCACAATGAGCAGTTCTTC.

Turning to this clonotype: A read error may explain this, as a much larger clone is one base away. CDR3 sequence reads: CASSKESGVTYNEQYF. As DNA, the CDR3 is TGCGCCAGCAGTAAAGAAAGCGGGGTAACTTACAATGAGCAGTACTTC. This chain links TRBV10-1 with TRBJ2-1, with 7 bases that match TRBD2. The J call is in doubt because the DNA end fits TRBJ2-7 better. The CDR3 spans 16 residues. Germline CDR1 reads WNHNN; CDR2 reads SYGVQD (reference sequence).

This clonotype was seen at least ten times. The chain recombines TRBV28 with TRBJ1-1, with no clear D. CDR1 MDHEN and CDR2 SYDVKM come from the germline V gene. The CDR3 sequence is 14 residues long. Trimming took 4 bases from V and 6 from J, leaving 15 bases between them. The CDR3, as DNA: TGTGCCAGCAGTTCGCCCTTCTTTCCCGCTGAAGCTTTCTTT. The encoded protein is CASSSPFFPAEAFF.

This clonotype was recorded at least ten times. This sequence joins TRBV9 and TRBJ1-1; the match to TRBD1 covers 8 bases. Trimming at V came to 0 bases and at J to 7 bases, leaving 5 bases not matched to a gene. The germline CDR1 and CDR2 sequences are SGDLS and YYNGEE. The CDR3 is 14 residues long. CDR3 protein: CASSVGPGGGEAFF. The CDR3 nucleotides are TGTGCCAGCAGCGTAGGGCCAGGGGGCGGTGAAGCTTTCTTT.

This clonotype occurred many times. This chain joins TRBV2 and TRBJ1-1, with 8 nucleotides matching TRBD1. The CDR3 spans 14 residues. V shed 6 bases, J shed 5 bases, and the junction held 8 bases outside the gene matches. Germline assignment: CDR1 SNHLY and CDR2 FYNNEI. CDR3 DNA: TGTGCCAGCAGATATGGACAGGGCCGGACTGAAGCTTTCTTT. It is translated as CASRYGQGRTEAFF.

This clonotype was recorded many times. The rearrangement joins TRBV19 to TRBJ1-5; D perhaps matches TRBD1 (6 bases). Trimming took 6 bases from V and 3 from J, leaving 15 bases between them. This CDR3 contains 15 residues. Per germline, CDR1 LNHDA and CDR2 SQIVND (reference sequence). The CDR3 DNA sequence: TGTGCCAGTAGCCCTGGACAGCCCCTCAATCAGCCCCAGCATTTT. It codes for CASSPGQPLNQPQHF.

This clonotype was counted at least ten times. This chain uses TRBV27 with TRBJ2-7; the D gene is possibly TRBD1 (5 bases). From germline, CDR1 is MNHEY and CDR2 SMNVEV (reference sequence). The CDR3 consists of 14 residues. Trimming shortened V by 5 bases and J by 6 bases, and 17 bases separated the two germline ends. For the CDR3, the DNA is TGTGCCAGCAGTACCCGACAGTGGAAACGCGAGCAGTACTTC. Translation: CASSTRQWKREQYF.

This clonotype was detected a few times. This chain links TRBV19 with TRBJ1-3; no clear D. The CDR3 totals 14 residues. Germline CDR1 LNHDA, CDR2 SQIVND (reference sequence). Trimming stripped 0 bases from V and 0 bases from J, with 3 bases between. CDR3 residues: CASSIDYSGNTIYF. The CDR3, as DNA: TGTGCCAGTAGTATAGACTACTCTGGAAACACCATATATTTT.

The sample holds many counts of this clonotype. The CDR3 DNA sequence: TGTGCCAGCAGCTTCAGGGGGCGGGAGACCCAGTACTTC. Its protein is CASSFRGRETQYF. The chain couples TRBV7-2 to TRBJ2-5; 8 bases map to TRBD1. The CDR3 contains 13 residues. V dropped 3 bases and J dropped 5; count of bases not matched to a gene: 2. Germline assignment: CDR1 SGHTA and CDR2 FQGNSA. The full variable domain, rest sourced from reference TRBV7-2 and TRBJ2-5, is GAGVSQSPSNKVTEKGKDVELRCDPISGHTALYWYRQSLGQGLEFLIYFQGNSAPDKSGLPSDRFSAERTGGSVSTLTIQRTQQEDSAVYLCASSFRGRETQYFGPGTRLLVL.

The CDR3, as DNA: TGCGCCAGCAGTAAGGGGCCGGGGACCGGGGTCGAACAGTACTTC. Translated: CASSKGPGTGVEQYF. The V call is TRBV5-1, the J call TRBJ2-7; TRBD1 or TRBD2 may be the D gene (5 bases each). Between the trimmed V and J ends, which lost 5 bases and 10 bases, there was a span of 25 bases. This CDR3 is 15 amino acids long. From germline, CDR1 is SGHRS and CDR2 YFSETQ.

The chain uses TRBV5-6 and TRBJ1-5, with a weak D call TRBD1 (5 bases). The CDR3 loop spans 15 amino acids. The V end was cut by 4 bases, the J end by 1 base, with 12 bases between. Germline V CDR1 and CDR2: SGHDT, YYEEEE. As DNA, the CDR3 is TGTGCCAGCAGCCCCGGGGGGATGAGCAATCAGCCCCAGCATTTT. Translating it yields CASSPGGMSNQPQHF.

This clonotype was found many times. This sequence joins TRBV7-8 and TRBJ2-5, with 12 bases aligning to TRBD2. The CDR3 loop spans 16 amino acids. V shed 1 base, J shed 5 bases, and the junction held 5 bases outside the gene matches. Germline CDR1 is SGHVS and CDR2 is FQNEAQ. In nucleotides, the CDR3 is TGTGCCAGCAGCTTAGATCTAGCGGGAGGGCTTGAGACCCAGTACTTC. Amino acids: CASSLDLAGGLETQYF.

This clonotype was picked up one time. The chain couples TRBV28 to TRBJ1-3; TRBD1 is a possible D gene (6 bases). The CDR3 totals 15 residues. V gave up 6 bases and J gave up 0 bases, with 12 bases separating them. From germline, CDR1 is MDHEN and CDR2 SYDVKM. CDR3: CASSVTGSSGNTIYF. In DNA form, the CDR3 reads TGTGCCAGCAGCGTGACAGGTAGCTCTGGAAACACCATATATTTT. The full variable domain, with the rest looked up from reference TRBV28 and TRBJ1-3, is DVKVTQSSRYLVKRTGEKVFLECVQDMDHENMFWYRQDPGLGLRLIYFSYDVKMKEKGDIPEGYSVSREKKERFSLILESASTNQTSMYLCASSVTGSSGNTIYFGEGSWLTVV.